The T cell receptor beta chain under discussion was sequenced for a study of blood T cell repertoires in COVID-19. TCRdb's copy holds only in-frame clones and misses some; the assay was immunoSEQ multiplex PCR. The data contain 52,000 or so clones, 76% of them singletons. This CDR3 is built from 14 residues. With 2 bases removed from V and 5 bases from J, the gap between germline ends came to 10 bases. Germline assignment: CDR1 SGHRS and CDR2 YFSETQ. What was sequenced was peripheral blood. The TCR comes from a man aged 45-60 years with active or convalescent COVID-19. This chain connects TRBV5-1 to TRBJ1-4; D is possibly TRBD1 (5 bases). The DNA for the CDR3 is TGCGCCAGCAGCTTCATCGGGGGGAATGAAAAACTGTTTTTT. This translates into CASSFIGGNEKLFF.